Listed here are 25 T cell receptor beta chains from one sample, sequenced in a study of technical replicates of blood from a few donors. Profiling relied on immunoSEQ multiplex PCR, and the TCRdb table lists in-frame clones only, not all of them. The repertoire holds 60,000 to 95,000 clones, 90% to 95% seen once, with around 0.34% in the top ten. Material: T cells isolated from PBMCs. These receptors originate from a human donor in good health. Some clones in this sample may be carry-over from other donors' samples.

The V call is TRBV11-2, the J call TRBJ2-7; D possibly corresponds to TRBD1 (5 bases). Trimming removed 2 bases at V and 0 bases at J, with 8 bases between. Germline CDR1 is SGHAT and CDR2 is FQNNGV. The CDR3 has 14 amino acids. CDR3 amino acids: CASSLYDSSYEQYF. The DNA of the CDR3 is TGTGCCAGCAGCTTATATGACAGCTCCTACGAGCAGTACTTC.

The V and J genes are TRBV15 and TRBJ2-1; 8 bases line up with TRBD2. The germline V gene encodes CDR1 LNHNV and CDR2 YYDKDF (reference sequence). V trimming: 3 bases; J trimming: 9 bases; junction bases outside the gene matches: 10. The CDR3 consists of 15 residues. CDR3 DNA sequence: TGTGCCACCAGCAGGCGGGAGGCGGGGGTTTTTGAGCAGTTCTTC. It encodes CATSRREAGVFEQFF.

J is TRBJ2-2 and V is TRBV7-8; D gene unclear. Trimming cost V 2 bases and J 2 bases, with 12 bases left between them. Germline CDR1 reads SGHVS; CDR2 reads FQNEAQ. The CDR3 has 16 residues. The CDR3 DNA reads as TGTGCCAGCAGCTTACACCGGCAGGTCAACACCGGGGAGCTGTTTTTT. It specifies CASSLHRQVNTGELFF.

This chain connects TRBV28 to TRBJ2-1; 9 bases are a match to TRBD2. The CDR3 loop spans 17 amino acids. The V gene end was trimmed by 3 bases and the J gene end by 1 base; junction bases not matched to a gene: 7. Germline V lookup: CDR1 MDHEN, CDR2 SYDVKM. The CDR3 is CASSFGGAGGSYNEQFF. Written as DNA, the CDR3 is TGTGCCAGCAGTTTCGGCGGGGCGGGAGGGTCCTACAATGAGCAGTTCTTC. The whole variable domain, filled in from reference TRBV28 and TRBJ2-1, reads DVKVTQSSRYLVKRTGEKVFLECVQDMDHENMFWYRQDPGLGLRLIYFSYDVKMKEKGDIPEGYSVSREKKERFSLILESASTNQTSMYLCASSFGGAGGSYNEQFFGPGTRLTVL.

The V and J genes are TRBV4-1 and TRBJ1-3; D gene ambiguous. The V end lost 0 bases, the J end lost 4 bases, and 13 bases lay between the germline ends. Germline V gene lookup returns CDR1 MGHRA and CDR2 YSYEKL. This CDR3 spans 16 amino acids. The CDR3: CASSQDPSGDGNTIYF. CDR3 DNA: TGCGCCAGCAGCCAAGATCCGTCGGGAGACGGAAACACCATATATTTT.

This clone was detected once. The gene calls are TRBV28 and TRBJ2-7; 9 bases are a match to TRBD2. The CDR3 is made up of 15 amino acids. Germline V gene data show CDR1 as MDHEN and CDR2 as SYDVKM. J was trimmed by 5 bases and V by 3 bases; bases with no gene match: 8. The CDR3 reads CASSFQSGRSHEQYF. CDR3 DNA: TGTGCCAGCAGTTTCCAGAGCGGGAGGTCCCACGAGCAGTACTTC. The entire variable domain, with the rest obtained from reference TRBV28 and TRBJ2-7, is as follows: DVKVTQSSRYLVKRTGEKVFLECVQDMDHENMFWYRQDPGLGLRLIYFSYDVKMKEKGDIPEGYSVSREKKERFSLILESASTNQTSMYLCASSFQSGRSHEQYFGPGTRLTVT.

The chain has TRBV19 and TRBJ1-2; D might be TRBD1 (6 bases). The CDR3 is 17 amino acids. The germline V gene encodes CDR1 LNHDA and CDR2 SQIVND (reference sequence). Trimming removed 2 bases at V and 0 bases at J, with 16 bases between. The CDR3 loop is CASSIPLTGLANYGYTF. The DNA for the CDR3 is TGTGCCAGTAGTATACCCCTTACAGGGTTAGCTAACTATGGCTACACCTTC. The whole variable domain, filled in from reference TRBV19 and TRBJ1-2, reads DGGITQSPKYLFRKEGQNVTLSCEQNLNHDAMYWYRQDPGQGLRLIYYSQIVNDFQKGDIAEGYSVSREKKESFPLTVTSAQKNPTAFYLCASSIPLTGLANYGYTFGSGTRLTVV.

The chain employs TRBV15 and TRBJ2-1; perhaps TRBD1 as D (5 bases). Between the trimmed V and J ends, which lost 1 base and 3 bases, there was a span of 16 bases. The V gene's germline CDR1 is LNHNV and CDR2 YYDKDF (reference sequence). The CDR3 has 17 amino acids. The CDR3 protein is CATSRGDGQFNYNEQFF. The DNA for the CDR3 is TGTGCCACCAGCAGAGGAGACGGACAATTTAACTACAATGAGCAGTTCTTC.

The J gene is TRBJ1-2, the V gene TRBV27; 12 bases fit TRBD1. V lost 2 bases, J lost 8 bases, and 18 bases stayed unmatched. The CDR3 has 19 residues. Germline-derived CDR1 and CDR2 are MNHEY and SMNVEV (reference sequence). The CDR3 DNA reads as TGTGCCAGCAGTTTACAATTAGGGACAGGGGGCGATTCGTCCCTCGGCTACACCTTC. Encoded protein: CASSLQLGTGGDSSLGYTF.

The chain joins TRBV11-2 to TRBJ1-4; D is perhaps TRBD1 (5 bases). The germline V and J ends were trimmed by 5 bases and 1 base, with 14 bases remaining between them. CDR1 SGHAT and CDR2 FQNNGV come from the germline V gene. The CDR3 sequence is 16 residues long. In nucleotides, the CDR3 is TGTGCCAGCAGCGGCTACCGGGGGGGAACTAATGAAAAACTGTTTTTT. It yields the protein CASSGYRGGTNEKLFF.

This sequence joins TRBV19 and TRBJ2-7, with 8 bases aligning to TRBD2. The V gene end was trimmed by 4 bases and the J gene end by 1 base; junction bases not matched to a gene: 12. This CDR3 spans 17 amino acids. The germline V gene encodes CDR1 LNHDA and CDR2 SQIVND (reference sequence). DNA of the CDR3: TGTGCCAGTAGTAGTGGCGAAGCGGGAGAATGGTCCTACGAGCAGTACTTC. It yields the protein CASSSGEAGEWSYEQYF.

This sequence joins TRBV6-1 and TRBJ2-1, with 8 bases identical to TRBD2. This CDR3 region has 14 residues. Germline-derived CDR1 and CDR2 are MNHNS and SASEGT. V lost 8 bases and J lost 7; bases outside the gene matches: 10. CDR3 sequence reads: CASRGLAFPNEQFF. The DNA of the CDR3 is TGTGCCAGCCGCGGACTAGCCTTCCCAAATGAGCAGTTCTTC.

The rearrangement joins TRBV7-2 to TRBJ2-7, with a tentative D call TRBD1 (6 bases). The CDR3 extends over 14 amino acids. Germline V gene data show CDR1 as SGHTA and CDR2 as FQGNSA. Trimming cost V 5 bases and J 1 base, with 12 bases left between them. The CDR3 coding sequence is TGTGCCAGCAGCCCACAGGGTTTGTCCTACGAGCAGTACTTC. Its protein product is CASSPQGLSYEQYF.

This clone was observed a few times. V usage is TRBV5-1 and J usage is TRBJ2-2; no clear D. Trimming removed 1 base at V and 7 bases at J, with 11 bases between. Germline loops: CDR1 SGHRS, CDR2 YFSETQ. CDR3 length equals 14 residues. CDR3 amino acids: CASSLWQVGGELFF. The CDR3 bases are TGCGCCAGCAGCTTGTGGCAGGTGGGCGGGGAGCTGTTTTTT. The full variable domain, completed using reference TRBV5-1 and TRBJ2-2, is KAGVTQTPRYLIKTRGQQVTLSCSPISGHRSVSWYQQTPGQGLQFLFEYFSETQRNKGNFPGRFSGRQFSNSRSEMNVSTLELGDSALYLCASSLWQVGGELFFGEGSRLTVL.

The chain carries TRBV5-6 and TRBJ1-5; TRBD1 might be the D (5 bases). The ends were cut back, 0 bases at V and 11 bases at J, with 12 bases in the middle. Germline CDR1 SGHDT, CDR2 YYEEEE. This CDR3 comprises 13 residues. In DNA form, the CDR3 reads TGTGCCAGCAGCTTGGCCTCGGGGGGGTCCCAGCATTTT. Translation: CASSLASGGSQHF. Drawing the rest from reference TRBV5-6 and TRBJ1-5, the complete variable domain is DAGVTQSPTHLIKTRGQQVTLRCSPKSGHDTVSWYQQALGQGPQFIFQYYEEEERQRGNFPDRFSGHQFPNYSSELNVNALLLGDSALYLCASSLASGGSQHFGDGTRLSIL.

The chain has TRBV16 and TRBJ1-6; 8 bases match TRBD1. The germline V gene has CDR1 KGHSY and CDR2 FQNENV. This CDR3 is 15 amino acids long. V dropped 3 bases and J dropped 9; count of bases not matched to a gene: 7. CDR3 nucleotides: TGTGCCAGCAGCCACCTAGACAGGGGAATTTCACCCCTCCACTTT. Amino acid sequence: CASSHLDRGISPLHF.

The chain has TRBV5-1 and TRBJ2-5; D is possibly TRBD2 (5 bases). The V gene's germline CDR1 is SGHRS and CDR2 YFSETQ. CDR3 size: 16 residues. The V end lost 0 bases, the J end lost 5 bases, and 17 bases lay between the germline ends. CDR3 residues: CASSLGRGVWTETQYF. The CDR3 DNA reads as TGCGCCAGCAGCTTGGGTCGGGGAGTGTGGACGGAGACCCAGTACTTC.

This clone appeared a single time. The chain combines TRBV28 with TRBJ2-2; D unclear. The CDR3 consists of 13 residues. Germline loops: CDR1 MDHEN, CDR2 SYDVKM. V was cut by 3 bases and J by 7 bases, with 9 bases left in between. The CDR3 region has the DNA TGTGCCAGCAGTTTTGCCCCGGGCGGGGAGCTGTTTTTT. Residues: CASSFAPGGELFF.

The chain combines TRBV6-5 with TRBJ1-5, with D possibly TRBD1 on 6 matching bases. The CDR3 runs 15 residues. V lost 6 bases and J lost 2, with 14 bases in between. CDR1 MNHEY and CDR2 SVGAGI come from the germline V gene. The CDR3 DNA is TGTGCCAGCAGGTCCACAGGGTCGGGCAATCAGCCCCAGCATTTT. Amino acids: CASRSTGSGNQPQHF.

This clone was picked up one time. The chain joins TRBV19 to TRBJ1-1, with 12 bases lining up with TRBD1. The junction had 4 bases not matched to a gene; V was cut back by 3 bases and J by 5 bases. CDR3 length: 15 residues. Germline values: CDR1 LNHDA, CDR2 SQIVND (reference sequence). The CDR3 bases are TGTGCCAGTAGTATTGGGACAGGGGGCTGGACTGAAGCTTTCTTT. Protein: CASSIGTGGWTEAFF.

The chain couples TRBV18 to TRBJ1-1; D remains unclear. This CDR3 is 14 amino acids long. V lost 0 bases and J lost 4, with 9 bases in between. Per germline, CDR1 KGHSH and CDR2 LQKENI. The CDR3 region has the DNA TGTGCCAGCTCACCACCGAATACGGTCACTGAAGCTTTCTTT. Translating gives CASSPPNTVTEAFF.

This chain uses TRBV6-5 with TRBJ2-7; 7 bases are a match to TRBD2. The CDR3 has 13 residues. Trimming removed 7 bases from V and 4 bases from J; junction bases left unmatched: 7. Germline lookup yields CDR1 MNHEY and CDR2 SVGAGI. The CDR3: CASMTSRIYEQYF. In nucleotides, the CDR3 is TGTGCCAGCATGACTAGCCGAATATACGAGCAGTACTTC.

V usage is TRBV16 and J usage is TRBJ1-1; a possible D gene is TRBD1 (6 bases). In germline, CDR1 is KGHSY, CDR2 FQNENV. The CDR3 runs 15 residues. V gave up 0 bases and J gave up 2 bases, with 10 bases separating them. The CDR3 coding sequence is TGTGCCAGCAGCCAATCTCAGGGGAGAAACACTGAAGCTTTCTTT. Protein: CASSQSQGRNTEAFF.

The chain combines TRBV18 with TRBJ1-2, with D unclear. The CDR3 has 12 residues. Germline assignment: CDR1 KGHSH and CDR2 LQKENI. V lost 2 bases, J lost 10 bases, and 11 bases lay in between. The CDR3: CASSPGQEDYTF. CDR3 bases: TGTGCCAGCTCACCAGGCCAGGAGGACTACACCTTC.

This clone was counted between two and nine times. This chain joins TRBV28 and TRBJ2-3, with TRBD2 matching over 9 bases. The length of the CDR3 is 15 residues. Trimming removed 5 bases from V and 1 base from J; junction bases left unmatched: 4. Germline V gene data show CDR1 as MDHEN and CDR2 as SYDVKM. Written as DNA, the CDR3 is TGTGCCAGCAGTCAGCGACTAGCGGGCACAGATACGCAGTATTTT. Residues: CASSQRLAGTDTQYF.